This TCR beta chain was profiled in a study of T-cell reconstitution after alpha-beta-depleted transplantation in children. Points from the study as a whole: There were reportedly several hundred expanded graft clones from which alpha-beta T cells came about two months after transplant.

Worth noting for this clonotype: The antigen is undetermined.

A TCRbeta library incorporating unique molecular identifiers was prepared. TCRdb re-analysed the PCR reads in MiXCR, keeping a single row per CDR3 protein. The sample lists 200,000 to 250,000 distinct CDR3 sequences, roughly 23% occurring once. The ends lost 8 bases at V and 6 bases at J; junction bases unmatched: 13. This CDR3 contains 13 residues. Germline lookup yields CDR1 DFQATT and CDR2 SNEGSKA (reference sequence). The chain links TRBV20-1 to TRBJ2-7, with 7 bases identical to TRBD2. This receptor was obtained from a girl aged 2 to 10 with Fanconi anemia, due to receive a stem cell transplant. This specimen was PBMCs, taken before TCRalphabeta/CD19-depleted stem cell transplant. The CDR3 loop is CSQRAGRPGEQYF. DNA of the CDR3: TGCAGTCAAAGAGCGGGGAGGCCGGGCGAGCAGTACTTC.